The rows below give T cell receptor beta chains drawn from one sample of a study of CXCR3-negative and CXCR3-positive naive CD8 T cells. TCRdb reanalyzed the 5' RACE reads, giving one entry per CDR3 protein sequence and no DNA. The sample spans approximately 7,000 distinct CDR3 sequences; the ten largest clones claim 0.95% to 1.5%. The specimen was naive CXCR3+ CD8+ T cells from blood. The receptors were sampled from a human donor in good health. Some clones in this sample may be carry-over from other donors' samples. Each CDR3 is given with its conserved first and last residue. Not all rows give a size; the values are once, few, many and, for expanded clones, a class.

V gene	clone size	J gene	CDR3 length	CDR3 protein
TRBV2	medium-sized	TRBJ1-5	15	CASSELRQSNQPQHF
TRBV29-1	medium-sized	TRBJ1-1	13	CSVAFGVRTEAFF
TRBV7-6	.	TRBJ1-5	13	CASSLRGNQPQHF
TRBV2	medium-sized	TRBJ2-7	16	CASSDPGTGFLYEQYF
TRBV29-1	medium-sized	TRBJ1-5	13	CSVWTGGSQPQHF
TRBV5-1	medium-sized	TRBJ2-7	15	CASSLKPSGTYEQYF
TRBV9	.	TRBJ2-1	13	CASSGGTEDGQFF
TRBV20-1	medium-sized	TRBJ2-7	13	CSARAQGSYEQYF
TRBV29-1	.	TRBJ2-7	14	CSVEEGTETYEQYF
TRBV5-5	medium-sized	TRBJ2-7	14	CASSLEEKSYEQYF
TRBV20-1	medium-sized	TRBJ2-5	13	CSAIGRSRGTQYF
TRBV4-3	.	TRBJ2-2	17	CASSLVGIAGEAGELFF
TRBV20-1	medium-sized	TRBJ2-7	13	CSAVPGGSYEQYF
TRBV7-3	.	TRBJ2-1	12	CASSSETSTQFF
TRBV28	medium-sized	TRBJ2-1	18	CASSSPLGQVSSYNEQFF
TRBV11-2	.	TRBJ2-5	16	CASSPRTSGSAETQYF
TRBV29-1	.	TRBJ2-1	13	CSVGYLSYNEQFF